This entry is about one T cell receptor beta chain. Its antigen specificity is not known. Base qualities are not at hand, and no much larger clone is one base apart. The immunoSEQ Assay, a bias-controlled multiplex PCR, was used to amplify TCRbeta CDR3 regions from genomic DNA. Concerning the study's data processing: The number of nucleated cells in each sample was estimated from the amplification of reference gene primers within the assay. To quantify the absolute abundance of each unique TCRbeta CDR3 rearrangement, sequence reads were collapsed and filtered. Productive Simpson clonality was computed per sample as the square root of Simpson's diversity index over productive rearrangements. Here the immuneACCESS table is served through TCRdb, limited to in-frame sequences with V and J called. Missing clones are a known gap in these copies; in checked studies unresolved V genes cover under half, and the rest lacks a known reason. The V and J calls and clone size were taken over from that table, and D and trimming were inferred from the DNA. Across this sample there are approximately 100,000 clones, with roughly 85% seen only once. The ten largest make up approximately 2.1% of the sample.

Whole blood was collected in K2EDTA tubes by collaborating institutions according to the institutions' own protocols. Collaborator samples were shipped for TCRbeta analysis as frozen whole blood, isolated PBMCs, or DNA extracted from either sample type. This record comes from a study of blood T cell repertoires in COVID-19 (dated by TCRdb to between 2020 and 2021). A note on the overall study: The collaborator samples originated in the United States, Italy and Spain and spanned the acute and convalescent phases of COVID-19. The material from the prospective study consisted of cDNA or gDNA derived from T cells, B-cell-depleted T cells, or PBMCs. The dataset comprised deeply sampled blood TCRbeta repertoires from subjects exposed to, actively infected with, or recovered from COVID-19. A freely available public database, intended as a resource for researchers studying the immune response to SARS-CoV-2, is where the repertoires were released. The samples were drawn from two sources: the first 160 participants of the ongoing ImmuneRACE study, and about 1,300 subjects contributed by 6 global collaborators. A de-identified subject ID, COVID-19 status, age in years and sex were almost always included in the sample metadata. Where HLA class I and class II types were available, the types were taken from metadata supplied by the sample provider, not from assay-based typing.

Overall study outcomes, separate from this receptor: How much clinical and demographic metadata was included differed by source and by participant, and the metadata was provided uncurated.

Sequences MRHNA (CDR1) and SNTAGT (CDR2) are obtained from the germline V gene. The CDR3, from cysteine to phenylalanine, totals 14 residues. Solely the CDR3 DNA is kept, with 42 bases framed from the first base. Trimming takes 5 bases off V and 7 bases off J; junction bases not matched to a gene: 7. This clonotype was sampled from a human donor in a cohort sampled during active COVID-19. The sequenced sample consisted of peripheral blood. The chain was built from TRBV6-4 and TRBJ2-1; the central 8 bases match TRBD2. Here is the DNA: TGTGCCAGCAGTAAAAGCGGGAGTTGGAATGAGCAGTTCTTC. It is translated as CASSKSGSWNEQFF.